These T cell receptor beta chains were read from a single sample in a study of CD8+CD57+ T cells in acquired aplastic anemia. TCRdb fed the reads into MiXCR, producing one record per CDR3 protein. The sample has some 410,000 distinct CDR3 sequences, about two thirds seen once. The sequencing input was sorted CD4+, CD8+, or CD8+CD57+ T cells (not recorded which) from PBMCs. These receptors all come from a human donor in good health, serving as a control. Both conserved end residues are part of each CDR3. The D gene is left open where the match is weak. Size tells how often a clone was seen (once, few, many) or the class of an expanded clone, and some rows leave it out.

j_call v_call clone_size d_call cdr3_nt cdr3_aa
TRBJ2-6 TRBV19 few NA TGTGCCAGTAGTAGCCTCTCTGGGGCCAACGTCCTGACTTTC CASSSLSGANVLTF
TRBJ2-3 TRBV7-3 NA NA TGTGCCAGCAGCTTGGATCAGGGTTGCAAAGATACGCAGTATTTT CASSLDQGCKDTQYF
TRBJ2-3 TRBV7-3 NA NA TGTGCCAGCAGCACGACAGCGATGGATACGAAGTATTTT CASSTTAMDTKYF
TRBJ1-1 TRBV20-1 NA NA TGCAGTGCTAGTCAGAGGGACACTGAAGCTTTCTTT CSASQRDTEAFF
TRBJ2-7 TRBV7-2 NA TRBD1 TGTGCCAGCAGCCCATGGACAGGGGGAGACGAGCAGTACTTC CASSPWTGGDEQYF
TRBJ2-1 TRBV7-9 NA NA TGTGCCAGCAGCTTAACTGGCACCGGGGAGCTGTATTTGTTCTTC CASSLTGTGELYLFF
TRBJ1-2 TRBV11-1 NA NA TGTGCCAGCAGCGGACCCGGGACCCATGGCTACACCTTC CASSGPGTHGYTF
TRBJ2-3 TRBV12-3/TRBV12-4 NA NA TGTGCCAGCAGAATAAACGGGTTCACAGATACGCAGTATTTT CASRINGFTDTQYF
TRBJ2-1 TRBV25-1 NA NA TGTGCCAGCAGTGACGGCTCCAATGATGACTACTCCTTC CASSDGSNDDYSF
TRBJ2-2 TRBV20-1 many TRBD1 TGCAGTGCTAGAGACACAGGACAGGGGTACACCGGGGAGCTGTTTTTT CSARDTGQGYTGELFF
TRBJ1-4 TRBV24-1 many TRBD1 TGTGCCACCAGTGATTCGACCTCAGGGGGCGGAACTAATGAAAAACTGTTTTTT CATSDSTSGGGTNEKLFF
TRBJ2-5 TRBV19 NA TRBD1 TGTGCCAGTAGTATTGGGGGGACAGGGTTACAAGAGACCCAGTACTTC CASSIGGTGLQETQYF
TRBJ2-7 TRBV19 NA NA TGTGCCAGTAGTATAGTTTTGGGACACAACTACGAGCAGTACTTC CASSIVLGHNYEQYF
TRBJ1-1 TRBV19 many NA TGTGCCACCTCTTATAAGGGCGCATCGACTGAAGCTTTCTTT CATSYKGASTEAFF
TRBJ1-5 TRBV6-6 NA TRBD1 TGTGCCAGCACCACTAACAGGGGAGGTCGTCAGCCCCAGCATTTT CASTTNRGGRQPQHF
TRBJ2-1 TRBV7-3 NA TRBD2 TGTGCCAGCAGCGATAAGCGGGAGGGTTGGAATGAGCAGTTCTTC CASSDKREGWNEQFF
TRBJ1-2 TRBV5-4 NA TRBD1 TGTGCCAGCAGCTCGGACAGGGTCGGTGGCTACACCTTC CASSSDRVGGYTF
TRBJ2-7 TRBV10-3 NA TRBD1 TGTGCCATCAGTGATGGGACAGGGGCCGACGAGCAGTACTTC CAISDGTGADEQYF
TRBJ2-1 TRBV6-5 NA NA TGTGCCAGCAGTTATTGGGGGACCTACAATGAGCAGTTCTTC CASSYWGTYNEQFF
TRBJ1-1 TRBV29-1 NA NA TGCAGCGTTGACGGTGAAGCTTTCTTT CSVDGEAFF
TRBJ1-5 TRBV4-2 NA NA TGTGCCAGCAGTGAATATCTTGGGCCCTCGGGGGATCAGCCCCAGCATTTT CASSEYLGPSGDQPQHF
TRBJ1-2 TRBV19 NA NA TGTGCCAGTAGTATAGGGGGTGCGTTCTATTGCTACACCTTC CASSIGGAFYCYTF
TRBJ1-3 TRBV10-3 NA NA TGTGCCATCAGTTTCACACCGAGGGGGACCTTGGCCTCTGGAAACACCATATATTTT CAISFTPRGTLASGNTIYF
TRBJ1-2 TRBV7-8 once TRBD1 TGTGCCAGCAGCCAAAACGGGACAGGGAGAGGAGGAGGCTACACCTTC CASSQNGTGRGGGYTF
TRBJ1-6 TRBV5-1 NA NA TGCGCCAGCAGCCCAAGCGCAACGGATAATTCACCCCTCCACTTT CASSPSATDNSPLHF
TRBJ2-7 TRBV4-1 many TRBD1 TGCGCCAGCAGCCCCGGGACAGGGAAATATTACGAGCAGTACTTC CASSPGTGKYYEQYF
TRBJ1-5 TRBV6-1 NA NA TGTGCCAGCAGTGAAGCAGGACAGCAGAATCAGCCCCAGCATTTT CASSEAGQQNQPQHF
TRBJ1-1 TRBV12-3/TRBV12-4 many NA TGTGCCAGCAGTTTAGCGGGCGTAATTTACACTGAAGCTTTCTTT CASSLAGVIYTEAFF
TRBJ1-6 TRBV20-1 NA NA TGCAGTGCTTTTAAACAGGAGACTGAAGCACCCCTCCACTTT CSAFKQETEAPLHF
TRBJ1-6 TRBV20-1 many NA TGCAGTGCGTGGGGGGGCACTAATTCACCCCTCCACTTT CSAWGGTNSPLHF
TRBJ1-2 TRBV7-8 NA TRBD1 TGTGCCAGCAGCCCATGGACAGGAGGGGGCACGAGAATAGGCTACACCTTC CASSPWTGGGTRIGYTF
TRBJ2-7 TRBV13 NA NA TGTGCCAGCAGCGCCCAGGGGCCCTACGAGCAGTACTTC CASSAQGPYEQYF
TRBJ1-1 TRBV20-1 NA NA TGCAGTGCCCCCCCGGGGGGAAATTCACCTGAAGCTTTCTTT CSAPPGGNSPEAFF
TRBJ1-1 TRBV9 NA NA TGTGCCAGCAGCAGACAAACGGGGGGAGCAAAACTGTTCTTT CASSRQTGGAKLFF